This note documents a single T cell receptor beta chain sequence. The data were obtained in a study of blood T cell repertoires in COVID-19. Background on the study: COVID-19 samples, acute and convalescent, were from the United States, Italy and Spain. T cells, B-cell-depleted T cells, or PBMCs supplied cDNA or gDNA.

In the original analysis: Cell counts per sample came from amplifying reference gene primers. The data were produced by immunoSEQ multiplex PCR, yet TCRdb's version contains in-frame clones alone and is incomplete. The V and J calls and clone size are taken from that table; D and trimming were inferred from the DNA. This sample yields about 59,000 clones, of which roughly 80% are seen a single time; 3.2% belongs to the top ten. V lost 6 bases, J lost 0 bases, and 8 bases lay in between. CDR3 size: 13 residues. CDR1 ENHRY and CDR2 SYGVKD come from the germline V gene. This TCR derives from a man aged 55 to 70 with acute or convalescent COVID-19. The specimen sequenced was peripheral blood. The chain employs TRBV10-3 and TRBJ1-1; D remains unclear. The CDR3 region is CAIRADLNTEAFF. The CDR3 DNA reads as TGTGCCATCAGAGCAGACTTGAACACTGAAGCTTTCTTT.